One sample yielded the 32 T cell receptor beta chains listed below, sequenced in a study of CD8 T cells in Susac syndrome. It was with random hexamers that 0.5 to 1 ug RNA was reverse transcribed. Each CDR3 protein is one row after TCRdb ran MiXCR on the immunoSEQ multiplex PCR reads. The sample has about 180,000 distinct CDR3 sequences, 90% to 95% seen once. Sample: CD4+ T cells from PBMCs. The receptors stem from a human donor with Susac syndrome.

V is TRBV3-1 and J is TRBJ2-7, with D perhaps matching TRBD2 (5 bases). Germline CDR1 is LGHDT and CDR2 is YNNKEL (reference sequence). CDR3 length: 13 amino acids. Between the trimmed V and J ends, which lost 0 bases and 6 bases, there was a span of 9 bases. This CDR3 is CASSQDRGFEQYF. The CDR3 bases are TGTGCCAGCAGCCAAGATCGAGGGTTCGAGCAGTACTTC.

This CDR3 reads CATSRNRGYNEQFF. As DNA, the CDR3 is TGTGCCACCAGCAGAAACCGGGGGTACAATGAGCAGTTCTTC. The chain employs TRBV15 and TRBJ2-1; D might be TRBD2 (6 bases). CDR3 length: 14 amino acids. Germline assignment: CDR1 LNHNV and CDR2 YYDKDF (reference sequence). V lost 2 bases and J 4 bases, leaving 9 bases between the germline ends.

This clonotype showed up just once. V and J are TRBV7-2 and TRBJ2-1; D call uncertain. Trimming stripped 1 base from V and 7 bases from J, with 14 bases between. Germline V gene sequence: CDR1 SGHTA, CDR2 FQGNSA. This CDR3 comprises 15 residues. The CDR3 loop reads CASSLDSRSQNEQFF. The CDR3 DNA reads as TGTGCCAGCAGCTTAGATTCGCGGTCCCAGAATGAGCAGTTCTTC.

The chain uses TRBV5-6 and TRBJ1-1, with TRBD1 identical over 7 bases. The CDR3 runs 13 residues. The germline V gene encodes CDR1 SGHDT and CDR2 YYEEEE. Trimming cost V 2 bases and J 5 bases; bases outside gene matches: 3. CDR3 residues: CASSFLQGTEAFF. The CDR3 nucleotides read TGTGCCAGCAGCTTCCTACAGGGGACTGAAGCTTTCTTT.

V and J are TRBV6-5 and TRBJ2-1; unclear D gene. CDR1 MNHEY and CDR2 SVGAGI come from the germline V gene. Trimming pared 7 bases from V and 9 bases from J, leaving 10 bases between. CDR3 length: 11 residues. This chain's CDR3 is CASTRFGEQFF. CDR3 DNA: TGTGCCAGCACTCGATTCGGTGAGCAGTTCTTC.

CDR3 DNA sequence: TGTGCCTTGGTGGGACCCAATAATTCACCCCTCCACTTT. This sequence encodes CALVGPNNSPLHF. The rearrangement links TRBV30 to TRBJ1-6; D is possibly TRBD1 (5 bases). The CDR3 runs to 13 residues. Looked up from germline, CDR1 is GTSNPN and CDR2 is SVGIG (reference sequence). V was shortened by 7 bases and J by 5 bases, with 12 bases between the two germline ends.

This sequence joins TRBV4-2 and TRBJ2-3; the match to TRBD2 covers 11 bases. The CDR3 consists of 16 residues. J was trimmed by 3 bases and V by 5 bases; bases with no gene match: 7. Germline values: CDR1 LGHNA, CDR2 YNFKEQ. The CDR3 sequence is CASSMQTSGVTDTQYF. The DNA for the CDR3 is TGTGCCAGCAGCATGCAGACTAGCGGGGTAACAGATACGCAGTATTTT.

The rearrangement uses TRBV7-2 and TRBJ1-2, with 9 nucleotides matching TRBD1. Germline V gives CDR1 SGHTA, CDR2 FQGNSA. V lost 1 base to trimming and J lost 7 bases; unmatched junction nucleotides: 7. The CDR3 totals 15 residues. The CDR3 nucleotides read TGTGCCAGCAGCTTAGTGGGACAGGGAGTGGCTGGCTACACCTTC. As protein: CASSLVGQGVAGYTF.

DNA of the CDR3: TGTGCCACCAGCAGAGATAAGGGTGGCTACGAGCAGTACTTC. It specifies CATSRDKGGYEQYF. This chain uses TRBV15 with TRBJ2-7; D unclear. V gave up 0 bases and J gave up 3 bases, with 9 bases separating them. Germline V gene data show CDR1 as LNHNV and CDR2 as YYDKDF (reference sequence). CDR3 length: 14 residues.

This clonotype was seen a few times. The chain joins TRBV18 to TRBJ1-6; D perhaps matches TRBD1 (6 bases). The CDR3 contains 13 residues. Germline V gene data show CDR1 as KGHSH and CDR2 as LQKENI. Trimming stripped 3 bases from V and 7 bases from J, with 7 bases between. As DNA, the CDR3 is TGTGCCAGCTCACCCGACAGGAATTCACCCCTCCACTTT. Residues: CASSPDRNSPLHF.

CDR3 DNA sequence: TGCAGTGCTAGAGAGAGGGGAGCAACCATATATTTT. Translating it yields CSARERGATIYF. The chain has TRBV20-1 and TRBJ1-3; TRBD1 is a possible D gene (5 bases). V lost 0 bases and J lost 10, with 10 bases in between. The CDR3 totals 12 residues. Germline V lookup: CDR1 DFQATT, CDR2 SNEGSKA (reference sequence).

The chain joins TRBV18 to TRBJ1-2, with unresolved D. The germline V gene encodes CDR1 KGHSH and CDR2 LQKENI. The CDR3 covers 15 residues. V shed 0 bases and J shed 7 bases, with 15 bases lying between them. The CDR3 DNA reads as TGTGCCAGCTCACCACCGTCCCGGCCAGAACGTGGCTACACCTTC. Translating gives CASSPPSRPERGYTF.

The CDR3 nucleotides read TGTGCCAGCAGCATGCTCGGGACGGCATACACAGATACGCAGTATTTT. The encoded protein is CASSMLGTAYTDTQYF. The rearrangement uses TRBV5-4 and TRBJ2-3; the D call may be TRBD1 or TRBD2 (5 bases each). Between the trimmed V and J ends, which lost 4 bases and 2 bases, there was a span of 17 bases. The CDR3 covers 16 residues. Germline CDR1 and CDR2: SGHNT and YYREEE (reference sequence).

This chain connects TRBV6-1 to TRBJ1-4; D call uncertain. V was pared by 6 bases and J by 0 bases, with 11 bases between. Germline CDR1 reads MNHNS; CDR2 reads SASEGT. The CDR3 extends over 15 amino acids. DNA of the CDR3: TGTGCCAGCAGCACCAACGCGGCAACTAATGAAAAACTGTTTTTT. Translated, it gives CASSTNAATNEKLFF.

CDR3: CSVRTGAHNSPLHF. In DNA, the CDR3 is TGCAGCGTCCGCACAGGGGCCCATAATTCACCCCTCCACTTT. The V and J genes are TRBV29-1 and TRBJ1-6, with TRBD1 identical over 7 bases. This CDR3 contains 14 residues. J was trimmed by 5 bases and V by 6 bases; bases with no gene match: 7. Germline assignment: CDR1 SQVTM and CDR2 ANQGSEA.

The chain has TRBV7-2 and TRBJ1-1; 7 bases line up with TRBD1. With 5 bases clipped from V and 5 bases from J, the junction kept 8 bases outside the gene matches. CDR1 is SGHTA, CDR2 FQGNSA, per germline. CDR3 length equals 14 residues. The CDR3 protein is CASSRQGSGTEAFF. In DNA form, the CDR3 reads TGTGCCAGCAGCCGACAGGGCTCGGGGACTGAAGCTTTCTTT.

CDR3 sequence: CASSLRRGGRTNEQFF. Here the CDR3 DNA reads TGCGCCAGCAGCTTAAGGAGGGGGGGTAGAACCAATGAGCAGTTCTTC. This chain uses TRBV5-1 with TRBJ2-1; D is perhaps TRBD2 (7 bases). V was cut by 2 bases and J by 6 bases, with 18 bases left in between. CDR1 is SGHRS and CDR2 is YFSETQ in the germline V gene. CDR3 length: 16 amino acids.

The V call is TRBV4-2, the J call TRBJ1-1; D not resolved. Germline CDR1 is LGHNA and CDR2 is YNFKEQ. V was clipped by 0 bases and J by 0 bases, with 8 bases between them. CDR3 size: 15 residues. In nucleotides, the CDR3 is TGTGCCAGCAGCCAAGATCAGACCTTGAACACTGAAGCTTTCTTT. Residues: CASSQDQTLNTEAFF.

This clonotype was observed a few times. The V call is TRBV7-2, the J call TRBJ2-2, with unresolved D. Trimming removed 0 bases at V and 2 bases at J, with 4 bases between. The CDR3 contains 14 residues. Germline-derived CDR1 and CDR2 are SGHTA and FQGNSA. The CDR3 nucleotides are TGTGCCAGCAGCTTAGCACGTAACACCGGGGAGCTGTTTTTT. Protein: CASSLARNTGELFF.

The V call is TRBV7-9, the J call TRBJ1-1; D perhaps matches TRBD1 (6 bases). Per germline, CDR1 SEHNR and CDR2 FQNEAQ (reference sequence). Trimming took off 5 bases at V and 1 base at J, with 11 bases between the two ends. CDR3 length: 14 residues. CDR3: CASSDGQSNTEAFF. CDR3 in DNA: TGTGCCAGCAGCGATGGACAGTCGAACACTGAAGCTTTCTTT.

The V gene is TRBV12-3 or TRBV12-4, the J gene TRBJ1-1; D remains unclear. The V end lost 3 bases, the J end lost 0 bases, and 5 bases lay between the germline ends. The CDR3 length is 13 residues. CDR3 nucleotide sequence: TGTGCCAGCAGTTTGGTTATGAACACTGAAGCTTTCTTT. Amino acids: CASSLVMNTEAFF.

V usage is TRBV12-3 or TRBV12-4 and J usage is TRBJ1-1, with 10 bases matching TRBD1. V lost 6 bases to trimming and J lost 3 bases; unmatched junction nucleotides: 16. CDR3 length equals 18 residues. As DNA, the CDR3 is TGTGCCAGCAGCACACCTTTTCGGGACAGGGGCTCGGACACTGAAGCTTTCTTT. This sequence encodes CASSTPFRDRGSDTEAFF.

V and J are TRBV5-6 and TRBJ2-7; TRBD1 matches at 10 bases. CDR3 length: 17 amino acids. Per germline, CDR1 SGHDT and CDR2 YYEEEE. Losses at the gene ends were 2 bases for V and 0 bases for J; bases not matched to a gene: 8. The CDR3 DNA reads as TGTGCCAGCAGCTTCGGGACAGGGGCCCAGAGCTCCTACGAGCAGTACTTC. This gives the protein CASSFGTGAQSSYEQYF.

The V gene is TRBV15, the J gene TRBJ1-2, with 9 bases lining up with TRBD1. Germline values: CDR1 LNHNV, CDR2 YYDKDF (reference sequence). V dropped 0 bases and J dropped 4; count of bases not matched to a gene: 3. The CDR3 consists of 15 residues. This chain's CDR3 is CATSREGTGRYGYTF. The DNA of the CDR3 is TGTGCCACCAGCAGAGAAGGGACAGGGCGCTATGGCTACACCTTC. Variable domain in full (rest from reference TRBV15 and TRBJ1-2): DAMVIQNPRYQVTQFGKPVTLSCSQTLNHNVMYWYQQKSSQAPKLLFHYYDKDFNNEADTPDNFQSRRPNTSFCFLDIRSPGLGDTAMYLCATSREGTGRYGYTFGSGTRLTVV.

The V and J genes are TRBV7-2 and TRBJ1-5; D is perhaps TRBD1 (5 bases). Germline V gives CDR1 SGHTA, CDR2 FQGNSA. The CDR3 runs to 13 residues. Trimming pared 6 bases from V and 5 bases from J, leaving 11 bases between. The CDR3 sequence is CASSRGMDQPQHF. CDR3 in DNA: TGTGCCAGCAGTCGGGGCATGGATCAGCCCCAGCATTTT.

The rearrangement joins TRBV20-1 to TRBJ2-1; D remains ambiguous. The germline gives CDR1 DFQATT, CDR2 SNEGSKA (reference sequence). The CDR3 is 11 residues long. The CDR3, as DNA: TGCAGCGCCACCCCCTCAAGGGAGCAGTTCTTC. This translates into CSATPSREQFF.

The J gene is TRBJ1-1, the V gene TRBV7-9, with D tentatively TRBD1 (6 bases). Germline-derived CDR1 and CDR2 are SEHNR and FQNEAQ (reference sequence). This CDR3 has 14 residues. Trimming removed 5 bases from V and 10 bases from J, with 20 bases in between. CDR3 in DNA: TGTGCCAGCAGCCGGGTGGGGGCGTCGATCCTAGCTTTCTTT. Translation gives CASSRVGASILAFF.

The chain recombines TRBV29-1 with TRBJ2-6; D remains ambiguous. The V gene's germline CDR1 is SQVTM and CDR2 ANQGSEA. Trimming left V 4 bases short and J 0 bases short, with 13 bases between. The CDR3 length is 16 residues. The CDR3 DNA reads as TGCAGCGTTGTTAGTCGTGCACTCTCTGGGGCCAACGTCCTGACTTTC. Protein: CSVVSRALSGANVLTF.

This clonotype appeared a single time. The genes are TRBV29-1 and TRBJ2-7; 8 positions match TRBD1. Germline V lookup: CDR1 SQVTM, CDR2 ANQGSEA. The CDR3 sequence is 13 residues long. With 6 bases clipped from V and 3 bases from J, the junction kept 7 bases outside the gene matches. The CDR3 DNA reads as TGCAGCGTGGTCGGACAGGGCGACTACGAGCAGTACTTC. Translating it yields CSVVGQGDYEQYF.

This rearrangement joins TRBV2 to TRBJ2-5; TRBD2 matches 12 bases. The ends lost 6 bases at V and 1 base at J; junction bases unmatched: 9. CDR3 length equals 17 residues. Germline values: CDR1 SNHLY, CDR2 FYNNEI. CDR3 DNA: TGTGCCAGCAGCAAATTCTCTAGCGGGGGGGCCCAAGAGACCCAGTACTTC. It yields the protein CASSKFSSGGAQETQYF.

In nucleotides, the CDR3 is TGCGCCAGCAGCCAAGATACGGGGGGCGCGTCGGCGAATCAGCCCCAGCATTTT. The encoded protein is CASSQDTGGASANQPQHF. The gene calls are TRBV4-3 and TRBJ1-5; possibly TRBD1 for D (6 bases). V was shortened by 0 bases and J by 4 bases, with 19 bases between the two germline ends. Germline V CDR1 and CDR2: LGHNA, YSLEER. This CDR3 is 18 amino acids long.

The chain recombines TRBV5-4 with TRBJ1-1, with D uncertain. The V gene's germline CDR1 is SGHNT and CDR2 YYREEE (reference sequence). Trimming took off 4 bases at V and 3 bases at J, with 19 bases between the two ends. The CDR3 spans 16 residues. The CDR3 spells CASSNGVRPGDTEAFF. The CDR3, as DNA: TGTGCCAGCAGCAATGGGGTTCGCCCTGGCGACACTGAAGCTTTCTTT. The full variable domain, its missing parts supplied by reference TRBV5-4 and TRBJ1-1, is ETGVTQSPTHLIKTRGQQVTLRCSSQSGHNTVSWYQQALGQGPQFIFQYYREEENGRGNFPPRFSGLQFPNYSSELNVNALELDDSALYLCASSNGVRPGDTEAFFGQGTRLTVV.